This is a list of T cell receptor beta chains from one sample in a study of blood T cell repertoires in COVID-19. Measured with immunoSEQ multiplex PCR; TCRdb has only the in-frame clones, and not every one. Found here are about 280,000 clones, 70% to 90% of them singletons; the top ten hold around 1%. Sequencing used PBMCs or T cells enriched from blood (not recorded which). The receptors originated from a woman in her twenties or thirties who had recovered from COVID-19. Both conserved end residues are part of each CDR3.

J,V,CDR3
TRBJ1-1,TRBV6-6,CASSSTGVDTEAFF
TRBJ1-1,TRBV3-1/TRBV3-2,CASSPRGEGTEAFF
TRBJ2-7,TRBV24-1,CATSDPGGGAYEQYF
TRBJ2-3,TRBV30,CAWSVPRTGASTDTQYF
TRBJ2-7,TRBV7-2,CASSRGDTYYEQYF
TRBJ2-2,TRBV9,CASSPSLVAGAGSGELFF
TRBJ2-3,TRBV6-5,CASRHDSRRDTQYF
TRBJ2-7,TRBV5-1,CASSLGEGGREQYF
TRBJ1-1,TRBV24-1,CATSETGGDTEAFF
TRBJ2-7,TRBV14,CASRLPGTSPHEQYF
TRBJ1-1,TRBV5-4,CASSAGLLPNTEAFF
TRBJ1-3,TRBV10-2,CASSDYGHTSGNTIYF
TRBJ1-6,TRBV28,CASSSPGGARSPLHF
TRBJ1-1,TRBV28,CASSFPFGGGLNTEAFF
TRBJ1-2,TRBV28,CASSLEGALYGYTF
TRBJ2-2,TRBV29-1,CSVAPGPNTGELFF
TRBJ1-2,TRBV6-1,CASSERDRVSFYGYTF
TRBJ1-1,TRBV7-2,CASRGSRAEAFF
TRBJ1-1,TRBV27,CASTRAGFDTEAFF
TRBJ1-2,TRBV24-1,CATSDLTGGNYGYTF
TRBJ1-2,TRBV9,CASSPTGGTGGYGYTF
TRBJ2-7,TRBV7-2,CASSLGQRYEQYF
TRBJ2-1,TRBV7-2,CASSLESDTVDEQFF
TRBJ2-1,TRBV27,CASSFFSGIGTDEQFF
TRBJ2-1,TRBV27,CASSLSAGGARVEQFF
TRBJ2-7,TRBV3-1/TRBV3-2,CASSHERYGQGAHEQYF
TRBJ2-3,TRBV27,CASSLLELAGLTDTQYF
TRBJ1-1,TRBV5-6,CASSQGYPNTEAFF
TRBJ2-5,TRBV18,CASSLLPPGEETQYF
TRBJ1-1,TRBV5-1,CASSPSGQVVVMNTEAFF
TRBJ1-2,TRBV27,CASKTGLNYGYTF
TRBJ1-2,TRBV19,CASTRQGNYGYTF
TRBJ2-3,TRBV2,CASTRDGGTDTQYF
TRBJ1-5,TRBV6-1,CASSGAMGYGTPLTYQPQHF
TRBJ1-2,TRBV6-5,CASKWRTGWRGYTF
TRBJ2-7,TRBV5-6,CASSGDRGSYEQYF
TRBJ2-7,TRBV27,CARQPSCGTLTSYEQYF
TRBJ1-1,TRBV5-1,CASSLGAPIINTEAFF
TRBJ2-4,TRBV27,CASSSNAGQKNIQYF
TRBJ1-1,TRBV2,CASSEARGNTEAFF
TRBJ1-2,TRBV19,CATSTGIYGYTF
TRBJ2-3,TRBV19,CASSIFSRLAGVGTDTQYF
TRBJ2-3,TRBV27,CASSLVPHTDTQYF
TRBJ2-7,TRBV5-1,CASSWGLTSGRSYEQYF
TRBJ2-4,TRBV18,CASSAGTGRHIQYF
TRBJ2-1,TRBV10-3,CAISGPGLPYNEQFF
TRBJ1-4,TRBV5-1,CASSLDPGVGEKLFF
TRBJ2-7,TRBV7-2,CASSLELWGTSPYEQYF
TRBJ2-1,TRBV5-1,CASSSTGGLRNEQFF